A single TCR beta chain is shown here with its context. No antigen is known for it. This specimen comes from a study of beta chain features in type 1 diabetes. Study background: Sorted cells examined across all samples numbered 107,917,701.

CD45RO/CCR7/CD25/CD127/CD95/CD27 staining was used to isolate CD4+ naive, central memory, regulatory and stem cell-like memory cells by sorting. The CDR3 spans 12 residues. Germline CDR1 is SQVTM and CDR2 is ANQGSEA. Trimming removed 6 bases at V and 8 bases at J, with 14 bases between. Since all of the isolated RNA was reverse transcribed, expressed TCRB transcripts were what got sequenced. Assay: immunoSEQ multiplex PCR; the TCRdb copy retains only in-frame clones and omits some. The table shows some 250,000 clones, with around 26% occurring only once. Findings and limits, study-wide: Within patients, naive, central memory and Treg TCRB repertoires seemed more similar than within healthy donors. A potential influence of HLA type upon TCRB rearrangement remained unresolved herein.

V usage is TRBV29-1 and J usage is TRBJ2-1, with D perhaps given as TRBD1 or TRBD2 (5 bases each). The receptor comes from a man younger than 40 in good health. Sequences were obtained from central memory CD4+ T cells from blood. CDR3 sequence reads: CSVSTGPHEQFF. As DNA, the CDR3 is TGCAGCGTGTCGACGGGACCCCATGAGCAGTTCTTC.